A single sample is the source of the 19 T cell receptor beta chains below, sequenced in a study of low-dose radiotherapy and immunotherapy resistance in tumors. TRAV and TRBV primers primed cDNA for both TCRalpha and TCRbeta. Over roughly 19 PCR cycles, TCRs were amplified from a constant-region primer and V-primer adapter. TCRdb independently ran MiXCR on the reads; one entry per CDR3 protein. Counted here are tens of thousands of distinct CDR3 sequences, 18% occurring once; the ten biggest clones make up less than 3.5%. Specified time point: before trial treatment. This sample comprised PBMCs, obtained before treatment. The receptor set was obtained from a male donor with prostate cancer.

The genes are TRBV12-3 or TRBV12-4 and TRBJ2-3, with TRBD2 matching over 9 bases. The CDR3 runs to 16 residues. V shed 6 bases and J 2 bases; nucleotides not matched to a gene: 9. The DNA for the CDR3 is TGTGCCAGCAGCCCCCCGCGGGGGGGCTCCACAGATACGCAGTATTTT. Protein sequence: CASSPPRGGSTDTQYF.

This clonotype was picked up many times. CDR3 nucleotide sequence: TGTGCCAGCAGTTTAGCGTTGGGTACAGGCCCAGGGAATCAGCCCCAGCATTTT. This encodes CASSLALGTGPGNQPQHF. The chain employs TRBV12-3 or TRBV12-4 and TRBJ1-5, with D possibly being TRBD1 (5 bases). The CDR3 is 18 residues long. Trimming removed 0 bases at V and 4 bases at J, with 19 bases between.

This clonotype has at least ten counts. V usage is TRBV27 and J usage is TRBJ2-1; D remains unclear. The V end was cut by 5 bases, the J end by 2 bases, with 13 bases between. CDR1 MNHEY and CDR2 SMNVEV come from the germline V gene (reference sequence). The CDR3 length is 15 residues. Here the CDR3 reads CASSPARYPYNEQFF. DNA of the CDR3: TGTGCCAGCAGTCCAGCTAGGTATCCCTACAATGAGCAGTTCTTC.

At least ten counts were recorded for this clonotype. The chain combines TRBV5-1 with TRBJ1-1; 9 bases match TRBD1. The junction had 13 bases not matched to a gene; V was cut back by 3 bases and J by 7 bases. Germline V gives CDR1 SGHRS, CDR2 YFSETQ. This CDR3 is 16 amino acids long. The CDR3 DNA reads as TGCGCCAGCAGCTGGGACAGGACCGGGACAGGGCTTGAAGCTTTCTTT. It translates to CASSWDRTGTGLEAFF.

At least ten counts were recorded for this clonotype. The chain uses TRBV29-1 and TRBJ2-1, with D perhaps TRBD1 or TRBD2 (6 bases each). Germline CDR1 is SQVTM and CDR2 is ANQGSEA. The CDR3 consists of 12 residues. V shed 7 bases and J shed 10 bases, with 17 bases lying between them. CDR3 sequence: CSAVGGPGEQFF. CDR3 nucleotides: TGCAGCGCCGTAGGGGGGCCAGGAGAGCAGTTCTTC.

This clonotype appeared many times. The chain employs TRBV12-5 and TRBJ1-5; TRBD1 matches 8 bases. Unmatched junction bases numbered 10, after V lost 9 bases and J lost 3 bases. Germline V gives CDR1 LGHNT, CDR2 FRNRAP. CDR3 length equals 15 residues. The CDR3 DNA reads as TGTGCTAGCATGACAGGGGCCGGATTCAATCAGCCCCAGCATTTT. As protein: CASMTGAGFNQPQHF. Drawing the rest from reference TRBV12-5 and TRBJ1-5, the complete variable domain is DARVTQTPRHKVTEMGQEVTMRCQPILGHNTVFWYRQTMMQGLELLAYFRNRAPLDDSGMPKDRFSAEMPDATLATLKIQPSEPRDSAVYFCASMTGAGFNQPQHFGDGTRLSIL.

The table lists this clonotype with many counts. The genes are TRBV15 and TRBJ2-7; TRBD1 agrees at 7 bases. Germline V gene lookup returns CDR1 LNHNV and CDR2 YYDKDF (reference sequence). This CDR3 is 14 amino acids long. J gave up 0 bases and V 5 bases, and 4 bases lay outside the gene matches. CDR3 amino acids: CATSWDRSSYEQYF. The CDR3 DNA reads TGTGCCACCAGCTGGGACAGATCCTCCTACGAGCAGTACTTC.

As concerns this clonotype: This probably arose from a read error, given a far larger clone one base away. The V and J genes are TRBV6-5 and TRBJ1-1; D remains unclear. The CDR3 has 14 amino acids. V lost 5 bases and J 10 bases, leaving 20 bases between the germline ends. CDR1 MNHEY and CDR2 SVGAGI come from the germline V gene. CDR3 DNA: TGTGCCAGCAGTGAATTGGGGTTTGGGCCTGGAGCTTTCTTT. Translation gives CASSELGFGPGAFF.

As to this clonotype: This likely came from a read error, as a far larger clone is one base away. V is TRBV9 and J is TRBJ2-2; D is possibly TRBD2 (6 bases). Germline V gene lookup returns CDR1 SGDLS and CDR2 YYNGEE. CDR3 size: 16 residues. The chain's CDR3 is CASSLGSAANTGGLFF. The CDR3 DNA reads TGTGCCAGCAGCTTAGGGTCAGCTGCGAACACCGGGGGGCTGTTTTTT.

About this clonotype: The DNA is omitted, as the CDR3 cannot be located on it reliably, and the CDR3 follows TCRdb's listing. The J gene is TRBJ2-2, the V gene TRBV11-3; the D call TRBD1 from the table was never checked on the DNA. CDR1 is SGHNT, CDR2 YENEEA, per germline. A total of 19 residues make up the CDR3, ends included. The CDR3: CASSTGVRPHVHRGAVFFF.

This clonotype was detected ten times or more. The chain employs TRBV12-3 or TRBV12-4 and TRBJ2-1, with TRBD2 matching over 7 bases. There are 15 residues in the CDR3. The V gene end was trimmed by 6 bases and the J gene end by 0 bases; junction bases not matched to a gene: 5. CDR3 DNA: TGTGCCAGCAGCCCTACGGGGGGCTCCTACAATGAGCAGTTCTTC. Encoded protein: CASSPTGGSYNEQFF.

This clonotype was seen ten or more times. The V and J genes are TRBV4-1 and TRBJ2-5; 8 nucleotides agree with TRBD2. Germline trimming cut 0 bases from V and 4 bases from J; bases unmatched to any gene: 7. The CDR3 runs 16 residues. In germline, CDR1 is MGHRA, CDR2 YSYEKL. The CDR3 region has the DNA TGCGCCAGCAGCCAAGAGGGGACTAGGCGCGGAGAGACCCAGTACTTC. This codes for CASSQEGTRRGETQYF.

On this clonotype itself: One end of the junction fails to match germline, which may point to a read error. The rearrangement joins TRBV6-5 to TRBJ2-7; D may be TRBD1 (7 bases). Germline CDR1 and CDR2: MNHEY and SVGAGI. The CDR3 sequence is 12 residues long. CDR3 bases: TGTGCCGGCAGGGGGGAACCCTACGAGCAGTACTTC. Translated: CAGRGEPYEQYF.

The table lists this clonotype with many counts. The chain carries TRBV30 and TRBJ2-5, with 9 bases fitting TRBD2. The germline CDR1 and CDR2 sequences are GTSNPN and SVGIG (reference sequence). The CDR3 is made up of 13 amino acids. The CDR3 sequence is CGAASGVPETQYF. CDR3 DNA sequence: TGTGGGGCGGCTAGCGGGGTCCCAGAGACCCAGTACTTC.

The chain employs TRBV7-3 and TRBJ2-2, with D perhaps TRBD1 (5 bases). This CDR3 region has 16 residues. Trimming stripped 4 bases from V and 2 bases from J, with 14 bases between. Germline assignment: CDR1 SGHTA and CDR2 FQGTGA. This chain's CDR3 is CASSSSRTPNTGELFF. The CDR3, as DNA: TGTGCCAGCAGCTCCTCAAGGACACCTAACACCGGGGAGCTGTTTTTT.

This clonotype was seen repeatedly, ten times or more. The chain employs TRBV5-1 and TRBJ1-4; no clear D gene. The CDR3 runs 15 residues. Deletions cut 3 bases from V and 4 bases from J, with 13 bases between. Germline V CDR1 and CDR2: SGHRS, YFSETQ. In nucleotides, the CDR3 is TGCGCCAGCAGCTCCTCGGACGGATTTAATGAAAAACTGTTTTTT. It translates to CASSSSDGFNEKLFF.

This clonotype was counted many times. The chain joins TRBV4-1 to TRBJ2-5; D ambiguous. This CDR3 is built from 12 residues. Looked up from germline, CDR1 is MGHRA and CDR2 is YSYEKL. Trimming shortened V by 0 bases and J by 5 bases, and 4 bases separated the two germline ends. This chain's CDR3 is CASSQDWETQYF. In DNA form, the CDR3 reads TGCGCCAGCAGCCAAGATTGGGAGACCCAGTACTTC.

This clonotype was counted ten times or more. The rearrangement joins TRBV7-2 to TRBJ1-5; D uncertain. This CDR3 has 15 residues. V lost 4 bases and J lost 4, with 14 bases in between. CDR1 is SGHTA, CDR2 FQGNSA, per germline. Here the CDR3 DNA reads TGTGCCAGCAGCTGGGTCTTTTCCGGGAATCAGCCCCAGCATTTT. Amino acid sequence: CASSWVFSGNQPQHF.

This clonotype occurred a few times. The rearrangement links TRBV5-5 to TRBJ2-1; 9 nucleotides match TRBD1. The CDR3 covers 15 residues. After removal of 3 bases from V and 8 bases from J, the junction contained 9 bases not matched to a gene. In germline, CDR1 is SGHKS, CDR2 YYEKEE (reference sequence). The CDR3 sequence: CASSWPGQGTDEQFF. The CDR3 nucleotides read TGTGCCAGCAGCTGGCCGGGACAGGGTACCGATGAGCAGTTCTTC.